What follows are 32 T cell receptor beta chains derived from one specimen sequenced in a study of blood T cell repertoires in COVID-19. Profiling relied on immunoSEQ multiplex PCR, and the TCRdb table lists in-frame clones only, not all of them. Found here are 200,000 to 250,000 clones, 75% to 90% of them singletons; the top ten hold approximately 2.6%. Sequenced material: peripheral blood. These receptors all come from a man aged 25 to 40 with COVID-19, enrolled during active disease.

The chain couples TRBV18 to TRBJ2-5; a weak D match, TRBD2 (6 bases). V was trimmed by 2 bases and J by 1 base, leaving 11 bases between them. CDR3 length: 15 amino acids. Per the germline V gene, CDR1 is KGHSH and CDR2 is LQKENI. The CDR3 loop reads CASSPGGQLQETQYF. CDR3 bases: TGTGCCAGCTCACCAGGAGGGCAGCTCCAAGAGACCCAGTACTTC.

This chain links TRBV27 with TRBJ2-3; 15 bases are shared with TRBD2. The V and J ends lost 5 bases and 10 bases, in that order; junction bases with no gene match: 10. CDR1 MNHEY and CDR2 SMNVEV come from the germline V gene (reference sequence). This CDR3 region has 16 residues. The CDR3 DNA sequence: TGTGCCAGCAGTCCGGGGACTAGCGGGGGGCCTTGGGCGCAGTATTTT. Its protein is CASSPGTSGGPWAQYF.

The V gene is TRBV27, the J gene TRBJ2-1; tentative D call: TRBD2 (6 bases). Germline CDR1 MNHEY, CDR2 SMNVEV (reference sequence). This CDR3 region has 14 residues. The V gene lost 6 bases and the J gene lost 2 bases, with 11 bases spanning the gap. The CDR3 bases are TGTGCCAGCAGCGCTAGCGCTGCCTACAATGAGCAGTTCTTC. Translating gives CASSASAAYNEQFF.

This clone has only a few counts. The V gene is TRBV9, the J gene TRBJ1-3, with 7 positions matching TRBD1. V lost 3 bases to trimming and J lost 0 bases; unmatched junction nucleotides: 6. Germline-derived CDR1 and CDR2 are SGDLS and YYNGEE. This CDR3 region has 16 residues. CDR3 bases: TGTGCCAGCAGCGCTAACACAGGGGCCTCTGGAAACACCATATATTTT. Translation gives CASSANTGASGNTIYF.

This chain connects TRBV5-4 to TRBJ1-6, with no clear D. CDR1 SGHNT and CDR2 YYREEE come from the germline V gene (reference sequence). Trimming shortened V by 0 bases and J by 10 bases, and 14 bases separated the two germline ends. The CDR3 is 15 amino acids. CDR3 in amino acids: CASSLDRGSGSPLHF. In DNA form, the CDR3 reads TGTGCCAGCAGCTTGGATCGGGGAAGCGGCTCACCCCTCCACTTT.

This chain connects TRBV6-5 to TRBJ2-7, with TRBD1 matching over 8 bases. This CDR3 has 16 amino acids. Trimming took 0 bases from V and 4 from J; bases not matched to a gene: 8. Germline V gene data show CDR1 as MNHEY and CDR2 as SVGAGI. The CDR3 DNA is TGTGCCAGCAGTTACTCTCTCCGGACAGGGAAATACGAGCAGTACTTC. Translation gives CASSYSLRTGKYEQYF.

This sequence joins TRBV6-6 and TRBJ2-2; D is perhaps TRBD1 (5 bases). Looked up from germline, CDR1 is MNHNY and CDR2 is SVGAGI (reference sequence). The CDR3 extends over 15 amino acids. V was clipped by 2 bases and J by 5 bases, with 12 bases between them. This chain's CDR3 is CASSYVAQGTGELFF. The CDR3 DNA follows: TGTGCCAGCAGTTACGTGGCCCAGGGTACCGGGGAGCTGTTTTTT.

The CDR3 region has the DNA TGTGCCAGCAGCTTGACAGGGCCTAACTATGGCTACACCTTC. Its protein is CASSLTGPNYGYTF. V and J are TRBV5-4 and TRBJ1-2, with D possibly matching TRBD1 (6 bases). The CDR3 runs to 14 residues. Trimming cost V 1 base and J 0 bases, with 7 bases left between them. CDR1 is SGHNT, CDR2 YYREEE, per germline (reference sequence).

The chain uses TRBV4-2 and TRBJ1-1, with D unresolved. V shed 0 bases and J shed 1 base, with 9 bases lying between them. The CDR3 extends over 15 amino acids. Per germline, CDR1 LGHNA and CDR2 YNFKEQ. The CDR3 coding sequence is TGTGCCAGCAGCCAAGATCCCGCGTCGAACACTGAAGCTTTCTTT. It yields the protein CASSQDPASNTEAFF.

This chain links TRBV9 with TRBJ2-1, with TRBD1 identical over 8 bases. The V and J ends lost 0 bases and 3 bases, in that order; junction bases with no gene match: 2. Germline V lookup: CDR1 SGDLS, CDR2 YYNGEE. There are 15 residues in the CDR3. The CDR3 loop is CASSVATGGYNEQFF. Written as DNA, the CDR3 is TGTGCCAGCAGCGTAGCTACAGGGGGCTACAATGAGCAGTTCTTC.

The chain recombines TRBV6-5 with TRBJ2-1; D possibly corresponds to TRBD1 (6 bases). The CDR3 has 12 residues. Looked up from germline, CDR1 is MNHEY and CDR2 is SVGAGI. Trimming took off 5 bases at V and 9 bases at J, with 11 bases between the two ends. CDR3 protein: CASSRTRGEQFF. The CDR3 DNA sequence: TGTGCCAGCAGTCGCACCAGGGGTGAGCAGTTCTTC.

Only a few counts were recorded for this clone. The V call is TRBV12-5, the J call TRBJ1-2; tentatively, D is TRBD1 (5 bases). Germline-derived CDR1 and CDR2 are LGHNT and FRNRAP. The CDR3 is 14 residues long. V was trimmed by 1 base and J by 2 bases, leaving 8 bases between them. CDR3 coding DNA: TGTGCTAGTGGTTTGGGGGGCATCAACTATGGCTACACCTTC. Protein sequence: CASGLGGINYGYTF.

The V gene is TRBV16, the J gene TRBJ2-3; 7 bases map to TRBD1. V was pared by 3 bases and J by 3 bases, with 12 bases of the junction left unmatched. Germline lookup yields CDR1 KGHSY and CDR2 FQNENV. The CDR3 totals 17 residues. The CDR3 nucleotides read TGTGCCAGCAGCCAGAATCTACAGGGGCATGGTACAGATACGCAGTATTTT. It is translated as CASSQNLQGHGTDTQYF.

The rearrangement uses TRBV18 and TRBJ1-2; TRBD1 matches 7 bases. Germline-derived CDR1 and CDR2 are KGHSH and LQKENI. This CDR3 spans 14 amino acids. The trim removed 6 bases at V and 3 bases at J, leaving 7 bases unmatched. The CDR3, as DNA: TGTGCCAGCTCTCTTACTGGACAGGACTATGGCTACACCTTC. This translates into CASSLTGQDYGYTF.

The chain combines TRBV4-3 with TRBJ2-1, with D possibly matching TRBD2 (5 bases). Germline CDR1 reads LGHNA; CDR2 reads YSLEER. Trimming took off 1 base at V and 10 bases at J, with 17 bases between the two ends. The CDR3 contains 15 residues. The CDR3 DNA sequence: TGCGCCAGCAGCCAAGCGGAGTTGCAAGGAGGCGAGCAGTTCTTC. It is translated as CASSQAELQGGEQFF.

The V call is TRBV3-1 (or the pseudogene TRBV3-2), the J call TRBJ1-1; tentative D call: TRBD1 (5 bases). The germline CDR1 and CDR2 sequences are LGHDT and YNNKEL (reference sequence). V dropped 6 bases and J dropped 0 bases, with 11 bases sitting between them. The CDR3 runs 14 residues. CDR3: CASSHRPMNTEAFF. The CDR3 DNA sequence: TGTGCCAGCAGTCACAGGCCTATGAACACTGAAGCTTTCTTT.

V usage is TRBV4-1 and J usage is TRBJ2-7; TRBD2 matches at 10 bases. The J segment lost 1 base and the V segment lost 0 bases, leaving 3 bases of the junction unmatched. CDR1 and CDR2 (germline): MGHRA, YSYEKL. This CDR3 contains 16 residues. The CDR3 protein is CASSQEKRGGSYEQYF. The CDR3 DNA reads as TGCGCCAGCAGCCAAGAGAAGCGGGGGGGGTCCTACGAGCAGTACTTC.

The CDR3 loop reads CASSGQGYQFF. In nucleotides, the CDR3 is TGTGCCAGCAGTGGACAGGGGTATCAGTTCTTC. V gene TRBV2 combines with J gene TRBJ2-1; TRBD1 agrees at 8 bases. CDR3 length: 11 amino acids. The ends lost 4 bases at V and 13 bases at J; junction bases unmatched: 3. In germline, CDR1 is SNHLY, CDR2 FYNNEI.

The V call is TRBV4-3, the J call TRBJ2-2, with 11 bases matching TRBD2. V lost 2 bases and J lost 6; bases outside the gene matches: 17. CDR1 and CDR2 (germline): LGHNA, YSLEER. This CDR3 comprises 20 residues. The CDR3 spells CASSQLQGHLTSGKAGELFF. The CDR3 nucleotides read TGCGCCAGCAGCCAACTCCAGGGGCATTTGACTAGCGGGAAAGCCGGGGAGCTGTTTTTT.

This chain uses TRBV7-8 with TRBJ2-1, with 8 bases identical to TRBD2. The CDR3 has 16 amino acids. The V segment lost 1 base and the J segment 7 bases; nucleotides outside the gene matches: 9. Germline loops: CDR1 SGHVS, CDR2 FQNEAQ. The CDR3 protein is CASSLVALAAENEQFF. The CDR3 nucleotides read TGTGCCAGCAGCTTAGTTGCACTAGCGGCGGAGAATGAGCAGTTCTTC.

The rearrangement uses TRBV11-3 and TRBJ2-6; D unresolved. The CDR3 covers 18 residues. Germline CDR1 and CDR2: SGHNT and YENEEA. The ends were cut back, 5 bases at V and 5 bases at J, with 22 bases in the middle. The CDR3 loop reads CASSQVYDRQSRANVLTF. CDR3 DNA sequence: TGTGCCAGCAGCCAGGTGTACGATCGACAAAGTCGGGCCAACGTCCTGACTTTC.

The chain uses TRBV27 and TRBJ1-6, with TRBD1 as a possible D gene (6 bases). Germline CDR1 and CDR2: MNHEY and SMNVEV (reference sequence). Between the trimmed V and J ends, which lost 5 bases and 0 bases, there was a span of 14 bases. This CDR3 spans 17 amino acids. The CDR3 DNA sequence: TGTGCCAGCAGTCTGAGGGGGTCGAGCTCCTATAATTCACCCCTCCACTTT. It yields the protein CASSLRGSSSYNSPLHF.

The gene calls are TRBV30 and TRBJ1-2; D remains unclear. Per germline, CDR1 GTSNPN and CDR2 SVGIG (reference sequence). This CDR3 has 13 amino acids. Trimming took 4 bases from V and 4 from J, leaving 13 bases between them. The CDR3 coding sequence is TGTGCCTGGACCCCGGTGCAGGTCTATGGCTACACCTTC. This translates into CAWTPVQVYGYTF.

The rearrangement joins TRBV7-2 to TRBJ2-7; 8 bases are shared with TRBD2. Germline assignment: CDR1 SGHTA and CDR2 FQGNSA. The CDR3 sequence is 13 residues long. V lost 0 bases to trimming and J lost 7 bases; unmatched junction nucleotides: 2. The CDR3 nucleotides are TGTGCCAGCAGCTTAGCGCGGGGGGAAGAGCAGTACTTC. As protein: CASSLARGEEQYF.

The chain is built from TRBV21-1 and TRBJ2-7; the DNA was not compared with TRBD1, the D call given in the table. TRBV21-1 is a pseudogene. The CDR3 totals 16 residues. CDR3: CASSKVGDTISYEQYF. The CDR3 DNA is TGTGCCAGCAGCAAAGTGGGGGACACAATCTCCTACGAGCAGTACTTC.

This chain joins TRBV10-3 and TRBJ2-2, with D tentatively TRBD2 (5 bases). V was pared by 2 bases and J by 5 bases, with 12 bases between. Germline lookup yields CDR1 ENHRY and CDR2 SYGVKD. This CDR3 comprises 15 residues. CDR3 sequence (DNA): TGTGCCATCAGTGAGGAGGGCACCCGAACCGGGGAGCTGTTTTTT. It codes for CAISEEGTRTGELFF.

J is TRBJ2-1 and V is TRBV27; a possible D gene is TRBD1 (6 bases). With 6 bases removed from V and 0 bases from J, the gap between germline ends came to 18 bases. This CDR3 is built from 17 residues. The germline V gene encodes CDR1 MNHEY and CDR2 SMNVEV (reference sequence). The CDR3 DNA follows: TGTGCCAGCAGCTCTGTGAAGGGGGATTTCTCCTACAATGAGCAGTTCTTC. It encodes CASSSVKGDFSYNEQFF.

A few counts support this clone. The rearrangement joins TRBV11-2 to TRBJ1-3; perhaps TRBD1 as D (6 bases). The CDR3 totals 16 residues. Germline values: CDR1 SGHAT, CDR2 FQNNGV. V was pared by 5 bases and J by 4 bases, with 18 bases between. CDR3 sequence reads: CASSPLGHRDGNTIYF. The CDR3 bases are TGTGCCAGCAGCCCATTGGGACACAGAGACGGAAACACCATATATTTT.

The J gene is TRBJ2-5, the V gene TRBV7-2; 8 nucleotides agree with TRBD2. CDR1 and CDR2 from the germline V gene are SGHTA and FQGNSA. The length of the CDR3 is 15 residues. J gave up 9 bases and V 1 base, and 10 bases lay outside the gene matches. DNA of the CDR3: TGTGCCAGCAGCTTAGGTCCGCGGGTCGGGAGGGCCCAGTACTTC. Its translation is CASSLGPRVGRAQYF.

Only a few counts were recorded for this clone. The rearrangement links TRBV24-1 to TRBJ1-6, with TRBD1 matching over 7 bases. Germline CDR1 reads KGHDR; CDR2 reads SFDVKD. The CDR3 is 14 residues long. J lost 7 bases, V lost 4 bases, and 3 bases had no gene match. In nucleotides, the CDR3 is TGTGCCACCAGTGACGACAGGGAGAATTCACCCCTCCACTTT. Translated: CATSDDRENSPLHF.

This clone was found a few times. The chain uses TRBV9 and TRBJ2-1, with D hard to call. Between the trimmed V and J ends, which lost 0 bases and 13 bases, there was a span of 14 bases. CDR3 length: 13 residues. Germline CDR1 SGDLS, CDR2 YYNGEE. The CDR3 DNA is TGTGCCAGCAGCGTAGGCGTGCGAGAAGCTCAGTTCTTC. Amino acids: CASSVGVREAQFF.

This clone was recorded only once. The chain has TRBV6-5 and TRBJ1-4; the D gene is possibly TRBD1 (5 bases). With 6 bases removed from V and 4 bases from J, the gap between germline ends came to 9 bases. CDR3 length: 13 residues. Germline CDR1 is MNHEY and CDR2 is SVGAGI. The CDR3 sequence is CASRIDSNEKLFF. For the CDR3, the DNA is TGTGCCAGCAGAATCGACAGTAATGAAAAACTGTTTTTT.